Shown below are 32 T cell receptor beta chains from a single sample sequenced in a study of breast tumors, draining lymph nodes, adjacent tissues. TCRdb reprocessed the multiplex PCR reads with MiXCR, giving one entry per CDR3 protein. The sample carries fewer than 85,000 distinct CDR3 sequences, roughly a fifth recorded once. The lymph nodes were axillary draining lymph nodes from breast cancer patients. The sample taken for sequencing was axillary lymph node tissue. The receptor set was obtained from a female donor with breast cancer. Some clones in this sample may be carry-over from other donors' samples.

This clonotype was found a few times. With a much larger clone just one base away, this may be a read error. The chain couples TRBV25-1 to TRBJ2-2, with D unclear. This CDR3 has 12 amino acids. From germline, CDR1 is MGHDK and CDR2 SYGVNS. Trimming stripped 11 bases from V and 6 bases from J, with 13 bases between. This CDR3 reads CAGGIGAGELFF. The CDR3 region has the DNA TGTGCCGGCGGTATTGGGGCCGGGGAGCTGTTTTTT.

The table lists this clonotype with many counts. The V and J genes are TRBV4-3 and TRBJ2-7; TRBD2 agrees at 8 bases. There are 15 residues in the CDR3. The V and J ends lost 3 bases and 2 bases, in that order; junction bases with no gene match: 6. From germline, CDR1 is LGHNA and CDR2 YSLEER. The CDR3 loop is CASSQELAEPYEQYF. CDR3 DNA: TGCGCCAGCAGCCAGGAACTAGCGGAGCCCTACGAGCAGTACTTC.

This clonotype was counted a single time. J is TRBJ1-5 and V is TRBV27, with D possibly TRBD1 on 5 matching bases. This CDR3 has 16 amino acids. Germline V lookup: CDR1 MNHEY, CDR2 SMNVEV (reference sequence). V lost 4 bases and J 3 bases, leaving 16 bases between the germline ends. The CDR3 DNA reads TGTGCCAGCAGTTCGAGGCTCGGGGGTGCCAATCAGCCCCAGCATTTT. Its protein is CASSSRLGGANQPQHF.

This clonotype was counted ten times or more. The CDR3 nucleotides read TGTGCCAGCAGCTTAAGGGATCATGCGGAGACCCAGTACTTC. Protein: CASSLRDHAETQYF. The chain recombines TRBV11-2 with TRBJ2-5, with no clear D. The CDR3 is 14 residues long. With 2 bases removed from V and 5 bases from J, the gap between germline ends came to 12 bases. Germline V CDR1 and CDR2: SGHAT, FQNNGV. The whole variable domain, filled in from reference TRBV11-2 and TRBJ2-5, reads EAGVAQSPRYKIIEKRQSVAFWCNPISGHATLYWYQQILGQGPKLLIQFQNNGVVDDSQLPKDRFSAERLKGVDSTLKIQPAKLEDSAVYLCASSLRDHAETQYFGPGTRLLVL.

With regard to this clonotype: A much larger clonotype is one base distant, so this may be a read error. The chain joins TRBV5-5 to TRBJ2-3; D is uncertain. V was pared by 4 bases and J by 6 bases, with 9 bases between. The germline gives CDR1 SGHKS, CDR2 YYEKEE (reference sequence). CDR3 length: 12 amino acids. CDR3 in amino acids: CASSAIVDTQYF. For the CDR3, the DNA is TGTGCCAGCAGCGCGATCGTTGATACGCAGTATTTT.

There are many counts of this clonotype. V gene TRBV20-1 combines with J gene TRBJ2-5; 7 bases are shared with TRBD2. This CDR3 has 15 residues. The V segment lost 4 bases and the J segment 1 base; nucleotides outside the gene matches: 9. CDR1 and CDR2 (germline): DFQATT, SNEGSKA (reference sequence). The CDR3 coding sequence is TGCAGTGCTACCCTGGCCCGGGAGGCCCAAGAGACCCAGTACTTC. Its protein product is CSATLAREAQETQYF.

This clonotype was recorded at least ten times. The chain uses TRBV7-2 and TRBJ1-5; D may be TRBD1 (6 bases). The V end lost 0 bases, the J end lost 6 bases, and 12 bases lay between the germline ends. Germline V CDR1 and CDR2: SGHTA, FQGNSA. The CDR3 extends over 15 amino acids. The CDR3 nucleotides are TGTGCCAGCAGCTTAGCTGGGGGCGTGACTCAGCCCCAGCATTTT. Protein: CASSLAGGVTQPQHF.

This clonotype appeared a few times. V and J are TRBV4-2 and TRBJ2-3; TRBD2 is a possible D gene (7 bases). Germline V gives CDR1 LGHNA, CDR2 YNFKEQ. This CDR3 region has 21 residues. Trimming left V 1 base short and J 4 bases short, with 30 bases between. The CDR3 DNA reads TGTGCCAGCAGCCAAGGGGTTTTTTACGGGGGCGGCGGGAGAGGATCAGATACGCAGTATTTT. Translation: CASSQGVFYGGGGRGSDTQYF.

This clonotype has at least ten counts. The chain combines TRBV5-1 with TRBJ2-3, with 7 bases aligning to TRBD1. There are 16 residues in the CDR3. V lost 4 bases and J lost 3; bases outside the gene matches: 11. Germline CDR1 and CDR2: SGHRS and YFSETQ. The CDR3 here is CASSKPDRAGTDTQYF. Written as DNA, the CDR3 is TGCGCCAGCAGCAAACCAGACAGGGCTGGAACAGATACGCAGTATTTT.

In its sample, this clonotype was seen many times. The CDR3 region is CASSPEAVLKETQYF. The CDR3 nucleotides are TGCGCCAGCAGCCCTGAAGCGGTCCTTAAGGAGACCCAGTACTTC. The chain recombines TRBV4-3 with TRBJ2-5, with D tentatively TRBD2 (5 bases). CDR3 length equals 15 residues. Germline CDR1 reads LGHNA; CDR2 reads YSLEER. Trimming shortened V by 4 bases and J by 5 bases, and 17 bases separated the two germline ends.

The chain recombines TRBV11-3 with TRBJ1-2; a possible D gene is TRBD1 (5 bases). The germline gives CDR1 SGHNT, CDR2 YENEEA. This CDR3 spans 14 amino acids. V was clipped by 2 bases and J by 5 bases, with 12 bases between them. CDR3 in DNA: TGTGCCAGCAGCTTAAGATCAGGGACTTATGGCTACACCTTC. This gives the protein CASSLRSGTYGYTF. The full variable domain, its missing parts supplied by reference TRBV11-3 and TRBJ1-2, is EAGVVQSPRYKIIEKKQPVAFWCNPISGHNTLYWYLQNLGQGPELLIRYENEEAVDDSQLPKDRFSAERLKGVDSTLKIQPAELGDSAVYLCASSLRSGTYGYTFGSGTRLTVV.

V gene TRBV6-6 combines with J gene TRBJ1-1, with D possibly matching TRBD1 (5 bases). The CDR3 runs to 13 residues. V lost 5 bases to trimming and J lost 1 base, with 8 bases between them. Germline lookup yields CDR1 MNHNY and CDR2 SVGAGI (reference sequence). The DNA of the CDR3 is TGTGCCAGCAGTGCCCAGGGGAACACTGAAGCTTTCTTT. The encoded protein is CASSAQGNTEAFF.

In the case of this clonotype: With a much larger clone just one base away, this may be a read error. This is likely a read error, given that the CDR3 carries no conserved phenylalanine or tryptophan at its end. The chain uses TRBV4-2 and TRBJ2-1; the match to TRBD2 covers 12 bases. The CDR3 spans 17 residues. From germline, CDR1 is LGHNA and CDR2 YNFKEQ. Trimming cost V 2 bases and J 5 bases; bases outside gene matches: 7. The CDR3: CASSQRLAGGIDNEQFL. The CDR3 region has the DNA TGTGCCAGCAGCCAAAGGCTAGCGGGAGGGATAGACAATGAGCAGTTCCTC.

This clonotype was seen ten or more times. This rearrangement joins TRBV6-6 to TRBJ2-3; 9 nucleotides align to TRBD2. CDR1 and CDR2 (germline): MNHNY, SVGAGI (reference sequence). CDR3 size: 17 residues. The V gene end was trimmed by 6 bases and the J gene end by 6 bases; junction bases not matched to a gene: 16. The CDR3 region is CASSRTIAGELSDTQYF. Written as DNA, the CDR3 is TGTGCCAGCAGCAGAACCATAGCGGGAGAGTTGTCTGATACGCAGTATTTT.

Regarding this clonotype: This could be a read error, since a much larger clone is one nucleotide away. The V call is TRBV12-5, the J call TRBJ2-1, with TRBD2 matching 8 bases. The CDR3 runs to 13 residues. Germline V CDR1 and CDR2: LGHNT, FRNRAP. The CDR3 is CASTLERGNEQSF. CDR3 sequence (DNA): TGTGCTAGTACCCTGGAGCGGGGGAATGAGCAGTCCTTC.

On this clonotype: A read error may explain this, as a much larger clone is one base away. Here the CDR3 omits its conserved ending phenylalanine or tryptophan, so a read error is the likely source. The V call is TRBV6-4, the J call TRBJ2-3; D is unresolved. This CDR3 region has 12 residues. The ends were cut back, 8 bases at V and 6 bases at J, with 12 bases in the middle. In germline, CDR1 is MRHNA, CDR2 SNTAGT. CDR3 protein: CASLPGADTQYL. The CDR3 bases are TGTGCCAGCCTTCCGGGTGCCGATACGCAGTATCTT.

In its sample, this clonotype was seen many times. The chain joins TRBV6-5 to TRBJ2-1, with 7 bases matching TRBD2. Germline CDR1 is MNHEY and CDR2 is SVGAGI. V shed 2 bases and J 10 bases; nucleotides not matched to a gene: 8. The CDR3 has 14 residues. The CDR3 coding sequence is TGTGCCAGCAGTTACCGGGGGGACTCTCTAGAGCAGTTCTTC. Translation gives CASSYRGDSLEQFF.

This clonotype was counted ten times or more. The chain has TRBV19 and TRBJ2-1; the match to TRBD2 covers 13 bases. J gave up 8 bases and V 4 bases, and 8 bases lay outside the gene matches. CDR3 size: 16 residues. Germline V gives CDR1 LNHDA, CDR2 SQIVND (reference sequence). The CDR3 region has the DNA TGTGCCAGTAGTAGGACTAGCGGGGGCCCTAGGGATGAGCAGTTCTTC. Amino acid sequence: CASSRTSGGPRDEQFF.

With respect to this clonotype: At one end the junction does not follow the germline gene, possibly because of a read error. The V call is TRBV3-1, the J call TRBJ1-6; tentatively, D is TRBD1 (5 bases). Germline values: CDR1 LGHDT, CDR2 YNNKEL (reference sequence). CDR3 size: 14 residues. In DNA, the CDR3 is TGTGCCTGCAGCCCGGGGACGGGACGCCCGCCCCTCCACTTT. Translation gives CACSPGTGRPPLHF.

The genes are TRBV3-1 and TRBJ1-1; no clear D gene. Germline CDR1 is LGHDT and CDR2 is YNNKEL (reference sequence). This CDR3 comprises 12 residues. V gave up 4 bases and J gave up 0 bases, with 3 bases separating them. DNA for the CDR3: TGTGCCAGCAGCCCACTGAACACTGAAGCTTTCTTT. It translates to CASSPLNTEAFF.

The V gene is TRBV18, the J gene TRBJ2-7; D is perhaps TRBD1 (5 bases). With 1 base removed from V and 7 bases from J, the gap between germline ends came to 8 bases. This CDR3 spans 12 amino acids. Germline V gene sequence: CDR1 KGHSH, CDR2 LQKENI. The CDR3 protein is CASSPRAGEQYF. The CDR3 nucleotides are TGTGCCAGCTCACCACGGGCAGGGGAGCAGTACTTC. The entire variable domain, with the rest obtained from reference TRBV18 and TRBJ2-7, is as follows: NAGVMQNPRHLVRRRGQEARLRCSPMKGHSHVYWYRQLPEEGLKFMVYLQKENIIDESGMPKERFSAEFPKEGPSILRIQQVVRGDSAAYFCASSPRAGEQYFGPGTRLTVT.

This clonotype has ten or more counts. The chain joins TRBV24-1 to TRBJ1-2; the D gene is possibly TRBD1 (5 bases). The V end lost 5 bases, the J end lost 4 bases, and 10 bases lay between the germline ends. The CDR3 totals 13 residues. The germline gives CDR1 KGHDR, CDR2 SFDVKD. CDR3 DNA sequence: TGTGCCACCAGTGCGGGGGGTATCTATGGCTACACCTTC. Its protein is CATSAGGIYGYTF.

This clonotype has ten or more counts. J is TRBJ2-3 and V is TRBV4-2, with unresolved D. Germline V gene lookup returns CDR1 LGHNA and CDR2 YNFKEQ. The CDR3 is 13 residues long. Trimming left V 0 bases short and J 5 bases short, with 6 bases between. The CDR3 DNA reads TGTGCCAGCAGCCAAGAACGGAGAGATACGCAGTATTTT. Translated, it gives CASSQERRDTQYF.

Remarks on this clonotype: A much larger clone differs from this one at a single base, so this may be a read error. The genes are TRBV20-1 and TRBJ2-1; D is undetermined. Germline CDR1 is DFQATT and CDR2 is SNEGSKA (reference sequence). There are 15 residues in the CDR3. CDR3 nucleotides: TGCGGTGCTTATCGGACCGGAAGAAATTCGTATGAGCAGTTCTTC. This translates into CGAYRTGRNSYEQFF.

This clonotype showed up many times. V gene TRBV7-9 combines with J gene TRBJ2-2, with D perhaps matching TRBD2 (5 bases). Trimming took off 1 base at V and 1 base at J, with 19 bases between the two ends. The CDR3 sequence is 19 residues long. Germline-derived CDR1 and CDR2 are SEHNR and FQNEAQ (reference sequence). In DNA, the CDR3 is TGTGCCAGCAGCTTAGTAGGAGGTGACGCCTTTATGAACACCGGGGAGCTGTTTTTT. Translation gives CASSLVGGDAFMNTGELFF.

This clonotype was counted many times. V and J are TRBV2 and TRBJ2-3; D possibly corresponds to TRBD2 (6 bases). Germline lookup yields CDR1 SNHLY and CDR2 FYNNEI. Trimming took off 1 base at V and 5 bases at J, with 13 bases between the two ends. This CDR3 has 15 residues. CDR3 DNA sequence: TGTGCCAGCAGTGAAGATGCGGGGTCCGGAGATACGCAGTATTTT. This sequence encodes CASSEDAGSGDTQYF.

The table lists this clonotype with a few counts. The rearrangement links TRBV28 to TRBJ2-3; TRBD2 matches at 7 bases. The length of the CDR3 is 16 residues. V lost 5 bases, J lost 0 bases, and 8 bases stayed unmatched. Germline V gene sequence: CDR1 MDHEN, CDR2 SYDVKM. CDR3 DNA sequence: TGTGCCAGCAGTGGGCGGCTAGCGGATAGCACAGATACGCAGTATTTT. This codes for CASSGRLADSTDTQYF.

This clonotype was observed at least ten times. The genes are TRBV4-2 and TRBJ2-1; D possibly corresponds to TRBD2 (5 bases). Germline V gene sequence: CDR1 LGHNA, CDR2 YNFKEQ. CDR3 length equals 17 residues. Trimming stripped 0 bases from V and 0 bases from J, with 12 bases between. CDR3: CASSQEGRGSSYNEQFF. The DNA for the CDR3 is TGTGCCAGCAGCCAAGAAGGTCGAGGGAGCTCCTACAATGAGCAGTTCTTC.

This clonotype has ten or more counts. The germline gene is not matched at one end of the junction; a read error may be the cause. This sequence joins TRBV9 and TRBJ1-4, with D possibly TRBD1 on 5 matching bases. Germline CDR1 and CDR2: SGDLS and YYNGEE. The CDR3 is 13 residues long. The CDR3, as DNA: TGTGCCAGCAGCGTAGGTGGGGCTGAAAAACTATTTTTT. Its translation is CASSVGGAEKLFF.

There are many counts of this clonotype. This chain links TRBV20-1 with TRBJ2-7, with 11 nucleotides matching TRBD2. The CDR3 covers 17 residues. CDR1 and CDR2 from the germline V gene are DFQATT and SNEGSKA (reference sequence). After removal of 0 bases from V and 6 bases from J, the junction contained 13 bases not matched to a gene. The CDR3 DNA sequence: TGCAGTGCTAGAGACCCGAGCTTCCGACTAGCGGGATTCGAGCAGTACTTC. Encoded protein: CSARDPSFRLAGFEQYF.

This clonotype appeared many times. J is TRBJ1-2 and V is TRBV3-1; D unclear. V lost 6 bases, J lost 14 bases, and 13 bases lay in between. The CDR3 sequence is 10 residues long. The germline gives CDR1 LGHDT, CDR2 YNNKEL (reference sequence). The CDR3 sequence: CASSGRGQTF. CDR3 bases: TGTGCCAGCAGTGGACGGGGTCAAACCTTC.

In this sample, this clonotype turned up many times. CDR3 sequence reads: CASSILGGKAYEQYF. In nucleotides, the CDR3 is TGTGCCAGCAGCATACTCGGCGGAAAGGCCTACGAGCAGTACTTC. This chain joins TRBV7-8 and TRBJ2-7; D not certain. The germline CDR1 and CDR2 sequences are SGHVS and FQNEAQ. V was pared by 5 bases and J by 2 bases, with 16 bases between. There are 15 residues in the CDR3.